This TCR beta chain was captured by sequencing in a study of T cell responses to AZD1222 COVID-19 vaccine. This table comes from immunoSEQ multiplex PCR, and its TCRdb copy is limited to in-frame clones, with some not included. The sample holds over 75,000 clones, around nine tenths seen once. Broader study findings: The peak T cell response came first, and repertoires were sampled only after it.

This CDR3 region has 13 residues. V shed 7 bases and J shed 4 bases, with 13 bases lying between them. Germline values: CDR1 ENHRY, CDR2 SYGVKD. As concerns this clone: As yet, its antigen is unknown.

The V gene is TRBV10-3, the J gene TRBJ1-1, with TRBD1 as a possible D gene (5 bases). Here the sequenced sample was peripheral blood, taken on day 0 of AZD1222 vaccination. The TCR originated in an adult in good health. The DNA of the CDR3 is TGTGCCATCATGCTGGACGGGGGCACTGAAGCTTTCTTT. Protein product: CAIMLDGGTEAFF.